These 26 T cell receptor beta chains share one sample of origin, sequenced in a study of cytomegalovirus exposure and HLA in healthy donors. The study ran its PCR with 60 Vbeta and 13 Jbeta primers. Method: immunoSEQ multiplex PCR; TCRdb's copy keeps in-frame clones and lacks some. The sample holds nearly 300,000 clones, 80% to 90% seen once. Material: PBMCs. Source of these receptors: a man aged 35 to 55 in good health and CMV-seropositive.

This clone was counted once. The V call is TRBV9, the J call TRBJ2-1; D is unresolved. With 3 bases removed from V and 8 bases from J, the gap between germline ends came to 12 bases. CDR1 is SGDLS and CDR2 is YYNGEE in the germline V gene. This CDR3 has 13 amino acids. The CDR3 sequence: CASSDSSPDEQFF. The CDR3, as DNA: TGTGCCAGCAGCGACAGCTCTCCGGATGAGCAGTTCTTC.

The chain is built from TRBV28 and TRBJ2-1, with 10 positions matching TRBD2. The CDR3 spans 14 residues. Germline V CDR1 and CDR2: MDHEN, SYDVKM. Trimming took 6 bases from V and 6 from J; bases not matched to a gene: 5. CDR3 amino acids: CASRRSGRGNEQFF. CDR3 DNA sequence: TGTGCCAGCAGACGCAGCGGGAGGGGCAATGAGCAGTTCTTC.

The chain couples TRBV7-2 to TRBJ2-7; TRBD1 matches 8 bases. The CDR3 runs to 13 residues. The germline V gene encodes CDR1 SGHTA and CDR2 FQGNSA. V lost 7 bases and J lost 5; bases outside the gene matches: 7. The CDR3 spells CASNRQGANEQYF. The CDR3 bases are TGTGCCAGCAACAGGCAGGGGGCGAACGAGCAGTACTTC. The whole variable domain, remainder taken from reference TRBV7-2 and TRBJ2-7, is GAGVSQSPSNKVTEKGKDVELRCDPISGHTALYWYRQSLGQGLEFLIYFQGNSAPDKSGLPSDRFSAERTGGSVSTLTIQRTQQEDSAVYLCASNRQGANEQYFGPGTRLTVT.

This clone was detected only a few times. The chain has TRBV5-6 and TRBJ1-1; no clear D. The CDR3 totals 15 residues. The V gene lost 4 bases and the J gene lost 1 base, with 14 bases spanning the gap. Germline-derived CDR1 and CDR2 are SGHDT and YYEEEE. For the CDR3, the DNA is TGTGCCAGCAGCCGAACTCGGCGGAAGAACACTGAAGCTTTCTTT. Residues: CASSRTRRKNTEAFF.

The chain has TRBV18 and TRBJ1-1; D not resolved. This CDR3 is 14 amino acids long. Germline V gene lookup returns CDR1 KGHSH and CDR2 LQKENI. The V end lost 3 bases, the J end lost 0 bases, and 8 bases lay between the germline ends. This CDR3 is CASSPNAMNTEAFF. CDR3 sequence (DNA): TGTGCCAGCTCACCCAACGCGATGAACACTGAAGCTTTCTTT.

The chain carries TRBV28 and TRBJ2-1; D is possibly TRBD2 (6 bases). Germline lookup yields CDR1 MDHEN and CDR2 SYDVKM. V lost 6 bases and J 1 base, leaving 13 bases between the germline ends. There are 15 residues in the CDR3. The CDR3 region has the DNA TGTGCCAGCAGCCCAGTCGGGAGTTCCTACAATGAGCAGTTCTTC. Translation gives CASSPVGSSYNEQFF.

CDR3 sequence: CASSFSGSNEQFF. In DNA form, the CDR3 reads TGTGCCAGCAGTTTTAGCGGGAGTAATGAGCAGTTCTTC. The gene calls are TRBV6-6 and TRBJ2-1; 9 nucleotides agree with TRBD2. Germline CDR1 is MNHNY and CDR2 is SVGAGI (reference sequence). The ends lost 4 bases at V and 7 bases at J; junction bases unmatched: 2. The CDR3 runs to 13 residues.

The chain links TRBV5-4 to TRBJ1-5, with D tentatively TRBD1 (5 bases). The CDR3 sequence is 19 residues long. Germline V lookup: CDR1 SGHNT, CDR2 YYREEE (reference sequence). V was clipped by 2 bases and J by 0 bases, with 21 bases between them. CDR3 loop: CASSFRATQGRSSNQPQHF. The CDR3 region has the DNA TGTGCCAGCAGCTTTCGGGCGACCCAGGGAAGGAGTAGCAATCAGCCCCAGCATTTT.

This rearrangement joins TRBV2 to TRBJ2-6, with 7 bases identical to TRBD1. The CDR3 is made up of 16 amino acids. Germline loops: CDR1 SNHLY, CDR2 FYNNEI. The J segment lost 0 bases and the V segment lost 3 bases, leaving 2 bases of the junction unmatched. The chain's CDR3 is CASSETGISGANVLTF. The CDR3 coding sequence is TGTGCCAGCAGTGAGACAGGGATCTCTGGGGCCAACGTCCTGACTTTC. Drawing the rest from reference TRBV2 and TRBJ2-6, the complete variable domain is EPEVTQTPSHQVTQMGQEVILRCVPISNHLYFYWYRQILGQKVEFLVSFYNNEISEKSEIFDDQFSVERPDGSNFTLKIRSTKLEDSAMYFCASSETGISGANVLTFGAGSRLTVL.

In this sample, this clone turned up a few times. The CDR3 DNA reads as TGTGCCAGCAACGGGATAGGGCCCTCGGAAAAACTGTTTTTT. Residues: CASNGIGPSEKLFF. V and J are TRBV2 and TRBJ1-4; no reliable D call. Germline V gene sequence: CDR1 SNHLY, CDR2 FYNNEI. Trimming stripped 7 bases from V and 8 bases from J, with 17 bases between. The CDR3 is 14 amino acids.

The chain recombines TRBV6-5 with TRBJ1-1; D possibly corresponds to TRBD1 (5 bases). The CDR3 is 16 amino acids. CDR1 is MNHEY, CDR2 SVGAGI, per germline. Trimming shortened V by 4 bases and J by 1 base, and 16 bases separated the two germline ends. The CDR3 region is CASSSGKMLGNTEAFF. For the CDR3, the DNA is TGTGCCAGCAGTTCAGGGAAAATGCTTGGGAACACTGAAGCTTTCTTT.

The chain is built from TRBV27 and TRBJ2-1, with D maybe TRBD1 (6 bases). The CDR3 covers 14 residues. Trimming shortened V by 6 bases and J by 4 bases, and 13 bases separated the two germline ends. Germline CDR1 MNHEY, CDR2 SMNVEV (reference sequence). The CDR3 DNA sequence: TGTGCCAGCAGCATTCGGGACACTTACAATGAGCAGTTCTTC. This encodes CASSIRDTYNEQFF.

This sequence joins TRBV9 and TRBJ1-4; 8 bases align to TRBD1. CDR1 and CDR2 from the germline V gene are SGDLS and YYNGEE. Trimming took 0 bases from V and 3 from J; bases not matched to a gene: 1. The CDR3 runs 15 residues. CDR3 nucleotides: TGTGCCAGCAGCGTAGGGACAGGGTCTAATGAAAAACTGTTTTTT. Translated, it gives CASSVGTGSNEKLFF.

The chain uses TRBV7-2 and TRBJ2-7, with TRBD2 matching 7 bases. V trimming: 3 bases; J trimming: 6 bases; junction bases outside the gene matches: 8. Looked up from germline, CDR1 is SGHTA and CDR2 is FQGNSA. The CDR3 runs to 14 residues. CDR3 sequence: CASSFGGRASEQYF. The CDR3 DNA sequence: TGTGCCAGCAGCTTTGGTGGGAGGGCCTCCGAGCAGTACTTC.

A few counts support this clone. The V and J genes are TRBV6-6 and TRBJ2-3; TRBD1 is a possible D gene (5 bases). CDR3 length equals 12 residues. From germline, CDR1 is MNHNY and CDR2 SVGAGI (reference sequence). The germline V and J ends were trimmed by 7 bases and 5 bases, with 10 bases remaining between them. The CDR3, as DNA: TGTGCCAGCACTCCTACAGGAGATACGCAGTATTTT. It encodes CASTPTGDTQYF.

This clone has more than one count but fewer than ten. The gene calls are TRBV27 and TRBJ1-1; weak D call: TRBD1 (6 bases). The CDR3 has 16 residues. CDR1 and CDR2 (germline): MNHEY, SMNVEV (reference sequence). Trimming stripped 9 bases from V and 4 bases from J, with 24 bases between. CDR3 sequence (DNA): TGTGCCAGTACGTCCCCCCTAAAGGGGGAGAGCACTGAAGCTTTCTTT. Residues: CASTSPLKGESTEAFF.

The chain links TRBV2 to TRBJ2-1; the match to TRBD1 covers 8 bases. The CDR3 length is 13 residues. V lost 4 bases and J lost 10; bases outside the gene matches: 6. Germline-derived CDR1 and CDR2 are SNHLY and FYNNEI. The CDR3 DNA follows: TGTGCCAGCAGTGCGACAGGGGCAGGCGAGCAGTTCTTC. Encoded protein: CASSATGAGEQFF.

The chain uses TRBV6-6 and TRBJ1-5, with TRBD1 as a possible D gene (6 bases). CDR3 length: 14 residues. Germline CDR1 is MNHNY and CDR2 is SVGAGI (reference sequence). Trimming cost V 2 bases and J 2 bases, with 7 bases left between them. CDR3 protein: CASSYGGRNQPQHF. The DNA for the CDR3 is TGTGCCAGCAGTTACGGGGGCCGCAATCAGCCCCAGCATTTT.

The chain combines TRBV4-1 with TRBJ2-7; 11 nucleotides align to TRBD2. CDR3 size: 20 residues. Trimming at V came to 0 bases and at J to 1 base, leaving 14 bases not matched to a gene. Per the germline V gene, CDR1 is MGHRA and CDR2 is YSYEKL. The CDR3 reads CASSQDRTRTGLAVSYEQYF. CDR3 sequence (DNA): TGCGCCAGCAGCCAAGATCGGACTAGAACGGGACTAGCGGTTTCCTACGAGCAGTACTTC.

The chain is built from TRBV5-8 and TRBJ2-3; D is perhaps TRBD1 (6 bases). Germline CDR1 and CDR2: SGHTS and YDEGEE. This CDR3 region has 16 residues. The germline V and J ends were trimmed by 0 bases and 0 bases, with 11 bases remaining between them. The CDR3 loop reads CASSLERGSSTDTQYF. In nucleotides, the CDR3 is TGTGCCAGCAGCTTGGAAAGGGGGTCAAGCACAGATACGCAGTATTTT.

The V call is TRBV7-9, the J call TRBJ1-5; D unclear. The CDR3 contains 15 residues. V lost 5 bases to trimming and J lost 2 bases, with 13 bases between them. The germline CDR1 and CDR2 sequences are SEHNR and FQNEAQ (reference sequence). CDR3 bases: TGTGCCAGCAGCCGAGGCGGGGATCGCAATCAGCCCCAGCATTTT. Protein: CASSRGGDRNQPQHF.

V usage is TRBV28 and J usage is TRBJ1-4, with 9 bases matching TRBD1. J was trimmed by 7 bases and V by 5 bases; bases with no gene match: 5. The germline V gene has CDR1 MDHEN and CDR2 SYDVKM. The CDR3 has 14 amino acids. The CDR3 region is CASSTGTGFEKLFF. The CDR3 DNA follows: TGTGCCAGCAGTACCGGGACAGGGTTTGAAAAACTGTTTTTT.

V is TRBV11-2 and J is TRBJ2-7, with D unresolved. The length of the CDR3 is 16 residues. From germline, CDR1 is SGHAT and CDR2 FQNNGV. V lost 5 bases, J lost 0 bases, and 17 bases lay in between. This chain's CDR3 is CASSPYTDSISYEQYF. In DNA, the CDR3 is TGTGCCAGCAGCCCCTACACAGATTCTATCTCCTACGAGCAGTACTTC.

The chain has TRBV12-5 and TRBJ2-3; 8 positions agree with TRBD1. This CDR3 has 14 residues. The trim removed 7 bases at V and 5 bases at J, leaving 8 bases unmatched. From germline, CDR1 is LGHNT and CDR2 FRNRAP. The CDR3 spells CASAPDRVRDTQYF. CDR3 sequence (DNA): TGTGCTAGTGCCCCGGACAGGGTCAGAGATACGCAGTATTTT.

The V and J genes are TRBV5-1 and TRBJ2-7, with TRBD2 identical over 9 bases. Germline values: CDR1 SGHRS, CDR2 YFSETQ. CDR3 length equals 15 residues. V was clipped by 3 bases and J by 0 bases; unmatched bases: 4. The CDR3 is CASSSPSGISYEQYF. The CDR3 region has the DNA TGCGCCAGCAGCTCGCCTAGCGGGATCTCCTACGAGCAGTACTTC.

This clone was detected once. This chain uses TRBV2 with TRBJ2-7; 9 bases line up with TRBD1. Germline trimming cut 7 bases from V and 3 bases from J; bases unmatched to any gene: 10. This CDR3 has 15 amino acids. Germline V CDR1 and CDR2: SNHLY, FYNNEI. CDR3 sequence reads: CASTDWTGEDYEQYF. Here the CDR3 DNA reads TGTGCCAGCACTGACTGGACAGGGGAAGACTACGAGCAGTACTTC. Using reference TRBV2 and TRBJ2-7 for the parts outside the CDR3, the full variable domain is EPEVTQTPSHQVTQMGQEVILRCVPISNHLYFYWYRQILGQKVEFLVSFYNNEISEKSEIFDDQFSVERPDGSNFTLKIRSTKLEDSAMYFCASTDWTGEDYEQYFGPGTRLTVT.